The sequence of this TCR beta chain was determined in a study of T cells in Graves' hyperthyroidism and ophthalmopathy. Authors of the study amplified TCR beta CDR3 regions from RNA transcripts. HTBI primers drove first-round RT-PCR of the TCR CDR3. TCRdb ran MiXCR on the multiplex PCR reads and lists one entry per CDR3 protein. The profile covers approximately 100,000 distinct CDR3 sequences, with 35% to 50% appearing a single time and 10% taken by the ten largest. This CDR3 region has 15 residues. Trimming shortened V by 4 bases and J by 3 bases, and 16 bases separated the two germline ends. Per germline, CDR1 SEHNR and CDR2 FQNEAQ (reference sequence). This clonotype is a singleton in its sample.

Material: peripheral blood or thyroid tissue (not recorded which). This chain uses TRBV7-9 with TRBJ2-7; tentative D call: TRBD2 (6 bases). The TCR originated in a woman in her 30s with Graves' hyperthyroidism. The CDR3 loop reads CASSSPGAGSYEQYF. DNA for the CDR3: TGTGCCAGCAGCTCCCCCGGGGCGGGGAGCTACGAGCAGTACTTC.